This TCR beta chain was recovered during a study of T cell responses to AZD1222 COVID-19 vaccine. On this clone itself: Its antigen remains unknown.

Second-dose intervals of approximately 4 or approximately 12 weeks were pooled. Whole-study findings and limits: Dominant at 160-218 and 743-854, vaccine-associated CD4 TCRs also spanned spike. Possibly, clonal diversity was underestimated; donors were largely white British and included more females.

Produced via immunoSEQ multiplex PCR; TCRdb's table is partial and in-frame only. The sample shows 90,000 to 120,000 clones, about 92% of them seen only once. Sequencing was performed on peripheral blood, taken 28 days after the second AZD1222 dose. The sequence was obtained from an adult who received the AZD1222 COVID-19 vaccine.

DNA for the CDR3: TGTGCCAGCAGGGACAGGGGGCTGTACGAGCAGTACTTC. Translating gives CASRDRGLYEQYF. This chain connects TRBV25-1 to TRBJ2-7; 11 bases agree with TRBD1. J gave up 4 bases and V 6 bases, and 2 bases lay outside the gene matches. CDR3 length: 13 amino acids. CDR1 is MGHDK and CDR2 is SYGVNS in the germline V gene.